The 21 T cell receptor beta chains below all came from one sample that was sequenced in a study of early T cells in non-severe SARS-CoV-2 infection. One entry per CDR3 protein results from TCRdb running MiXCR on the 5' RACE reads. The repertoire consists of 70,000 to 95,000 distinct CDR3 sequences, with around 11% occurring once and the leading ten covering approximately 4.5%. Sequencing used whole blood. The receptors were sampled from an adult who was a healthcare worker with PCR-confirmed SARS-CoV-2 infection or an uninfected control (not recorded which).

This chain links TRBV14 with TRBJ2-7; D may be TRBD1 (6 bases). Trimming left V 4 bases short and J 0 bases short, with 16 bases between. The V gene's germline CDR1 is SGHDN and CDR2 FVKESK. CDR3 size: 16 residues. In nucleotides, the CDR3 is TGTGCCAGCAGCCCCCGGACAGTTTTTTTCTCCTACGAGCAGTACTTC. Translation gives CASSPRTVFFSYEQYF. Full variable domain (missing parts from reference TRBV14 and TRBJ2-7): EAGVTQFPSHSVIEKGQTVTLRCDPISGHDNLYWYRRVMGKEIKFLLHFVKESKQDESGMPNNRFLAERTGGTYSTLKVQPAELEDSGVYFCASSPRTVFFSYEQYFGPGTRLTVT.

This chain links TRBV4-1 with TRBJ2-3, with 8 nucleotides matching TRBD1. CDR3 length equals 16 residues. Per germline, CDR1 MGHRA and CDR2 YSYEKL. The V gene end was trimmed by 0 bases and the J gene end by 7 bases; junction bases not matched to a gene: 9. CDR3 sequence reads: CASSQDGQGGGYTQYF. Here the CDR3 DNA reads TGCGCCAGCAGCCAAGATGGACAGGGTGGGGGATATACGCAGTATTTT.

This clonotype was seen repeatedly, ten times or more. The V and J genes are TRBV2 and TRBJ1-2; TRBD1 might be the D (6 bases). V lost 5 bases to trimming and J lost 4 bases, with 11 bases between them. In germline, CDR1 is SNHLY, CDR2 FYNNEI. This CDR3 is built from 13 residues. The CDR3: CASSQQGGYGYTF. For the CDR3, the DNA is TGTGCCAGCAGTCAACAGGGAGGCTATGGCTACACCTTC.

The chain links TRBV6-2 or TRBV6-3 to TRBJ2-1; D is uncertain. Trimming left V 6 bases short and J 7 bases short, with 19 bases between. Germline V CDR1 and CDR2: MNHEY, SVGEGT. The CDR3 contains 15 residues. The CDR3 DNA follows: TGTGCCAGCAGCCCCCGTGACGCCGGGTTGAATGAGCAGTTCTTC. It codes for CASSPRDAGLNEQFF.

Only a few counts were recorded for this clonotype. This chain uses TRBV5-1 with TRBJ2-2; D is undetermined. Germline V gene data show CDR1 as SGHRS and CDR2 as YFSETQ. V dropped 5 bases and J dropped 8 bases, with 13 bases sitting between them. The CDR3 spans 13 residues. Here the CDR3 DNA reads TGCGCCAGCAGGGCTACAGTGCCGGGGGAGCTGTTTTTT. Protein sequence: CASRATVPGELFF.

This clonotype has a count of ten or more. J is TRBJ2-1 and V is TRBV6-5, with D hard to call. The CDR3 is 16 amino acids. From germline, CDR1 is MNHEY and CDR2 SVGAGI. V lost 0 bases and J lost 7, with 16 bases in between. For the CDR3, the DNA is TGTGCCAGCAGTTACTCGAGTGTCGGTTTGGGTAATGAGCAGTTCTTC. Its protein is CASSYSSVGLGNEQFF.

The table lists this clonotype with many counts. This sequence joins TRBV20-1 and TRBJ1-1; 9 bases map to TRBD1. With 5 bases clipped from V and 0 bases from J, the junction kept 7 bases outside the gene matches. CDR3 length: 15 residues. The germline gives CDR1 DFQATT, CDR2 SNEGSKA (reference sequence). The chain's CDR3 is CSAQTGTGLNTEAFF. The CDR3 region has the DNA TGCAGTGCTCAAACCGGGACAGGGTTGAACACTGAAGCTTTCTTT.

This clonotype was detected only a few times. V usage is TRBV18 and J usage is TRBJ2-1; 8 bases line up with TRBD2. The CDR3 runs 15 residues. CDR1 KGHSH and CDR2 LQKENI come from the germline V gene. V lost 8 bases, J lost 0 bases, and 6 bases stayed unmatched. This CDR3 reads CASSVAGSSYNEQFF. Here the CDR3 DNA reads TGTGCCAGCAGTGTAGCGGGAAGCTCCTACAATGAGCAGTTCTTC.

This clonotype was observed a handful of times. The CDR3 loop reads CASTIRGGSYEQYF. The CDR3 DNA reads TGTGCCAGCACAATAAGGGGAGGATCCTACGAGCAGTACTTC. The chain uses TRBV27 and TRBJ2-7; D might be TRBD2 (6 bases). The germline V and J ends were trimmed by 7 bases and 1 base, with 14 bases remaining between them. Germline-derived CDR1 and CDR2 are MNHEY and SMNVEV (reference sequence). The CDR3 is 14 residues long.

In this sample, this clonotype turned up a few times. This CDR3 is CSVPGRSGYEQYF. CDR3 DNA sequence: TGCAGCGTTCCGGGACGCTCCGGCTACGAGCAGTACTTC. V usage is TRBV29-1 and J usage is TRBJ2-7; D assignment may be TRBD1 or TRBD2 (5 bases each). The germline CDR1 and CDR2 sequences are SQVTM and ANQGSEA. V lost 5 bases and J 3 bases, leaving 14 bases between the germline ends. This CDR3 spans 13 amino acids.

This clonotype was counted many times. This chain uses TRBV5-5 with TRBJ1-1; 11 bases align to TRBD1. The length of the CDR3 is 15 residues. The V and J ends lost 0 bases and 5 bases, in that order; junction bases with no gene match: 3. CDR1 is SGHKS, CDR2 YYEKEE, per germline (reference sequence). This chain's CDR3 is CASSLAGTGGTEAFF. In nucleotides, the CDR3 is TGTGCCAGCAGCTTGGCCGGGACAGGGGGAACTGAAGCTTTCTTT.

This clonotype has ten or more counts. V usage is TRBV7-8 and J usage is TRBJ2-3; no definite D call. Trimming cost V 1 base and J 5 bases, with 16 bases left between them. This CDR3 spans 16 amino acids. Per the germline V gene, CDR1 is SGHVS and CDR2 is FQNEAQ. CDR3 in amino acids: CASSLGLGFTRDTQYF. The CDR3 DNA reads TGTGCCAGCAGCTTAGGGCTAGGTTTTACCCGAGATACGCAGTATTTT.

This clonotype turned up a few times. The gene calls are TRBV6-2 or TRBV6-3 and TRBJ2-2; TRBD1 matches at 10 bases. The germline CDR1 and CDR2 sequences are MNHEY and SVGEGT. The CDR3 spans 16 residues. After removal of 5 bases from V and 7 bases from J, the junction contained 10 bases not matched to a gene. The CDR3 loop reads CASSPGTGAQSGELFF. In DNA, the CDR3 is TGTGCCAGCAGTCCCGGGACAGGGGCCCAGAGCGGGGAGCTGTTTTTT.

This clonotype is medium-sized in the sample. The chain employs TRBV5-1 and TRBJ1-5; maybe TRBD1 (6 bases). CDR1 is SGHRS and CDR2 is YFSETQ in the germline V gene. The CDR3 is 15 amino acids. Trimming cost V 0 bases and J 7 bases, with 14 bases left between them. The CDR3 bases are TGCGCCAGCAGCTTGGGACAGGAGAGGGGACAGCCCCAGCATTTT. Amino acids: CASSLGQERGQPQHF.

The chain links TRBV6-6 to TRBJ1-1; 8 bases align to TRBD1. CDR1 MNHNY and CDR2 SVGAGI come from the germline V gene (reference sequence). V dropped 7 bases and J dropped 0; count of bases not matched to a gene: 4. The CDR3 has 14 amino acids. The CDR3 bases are TGTGCCAGCACCCTACAGGGGGTGAACACTGAAGCTTTCTTT. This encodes CASTLQGVNTEAFF.

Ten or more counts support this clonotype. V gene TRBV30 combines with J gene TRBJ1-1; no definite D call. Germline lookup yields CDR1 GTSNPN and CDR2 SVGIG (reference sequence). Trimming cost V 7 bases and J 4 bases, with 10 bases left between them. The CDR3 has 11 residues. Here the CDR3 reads CALAWVTEAFF. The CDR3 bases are TGTGCCTTGGCGTGGGTCACTGAAGCTTTCTTT.

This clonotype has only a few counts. This CDR3 is CASRLAGGETQYF. The DNA for the CDR3 is TGTGCCAGCCGCCTCGCCGGAGGGGAGACCCAGTACTTC. This sequence joins TRBV5-4 and TRBJ2-5; D is possibly TRBD2 (6 bases). The CDR3 has 13 amino acids. Looked up from germline, CDR1 is SGHNT and CDR2 is YYREEE (reference sequence). V lost 7 bases and J 5 bases, leaving 15 bases between the germline ends.

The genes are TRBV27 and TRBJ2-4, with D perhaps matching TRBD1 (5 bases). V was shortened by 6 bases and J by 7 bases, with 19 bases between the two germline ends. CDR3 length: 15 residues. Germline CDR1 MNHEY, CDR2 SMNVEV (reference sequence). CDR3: CASSPTGHLENIQYF. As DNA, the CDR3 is TGTGCCAGCAGCCCAACCGGACACTTAGAGAACATTCAGTACTTC.

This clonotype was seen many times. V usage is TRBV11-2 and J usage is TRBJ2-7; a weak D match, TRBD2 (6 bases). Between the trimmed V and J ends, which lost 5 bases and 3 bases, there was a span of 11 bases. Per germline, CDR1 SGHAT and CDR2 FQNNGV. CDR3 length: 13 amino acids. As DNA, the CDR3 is TGTGCCAGCAGCGGAGGGGCGGGCTACGAGCAGTACTTC. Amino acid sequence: CASSGGAGYEQYF.

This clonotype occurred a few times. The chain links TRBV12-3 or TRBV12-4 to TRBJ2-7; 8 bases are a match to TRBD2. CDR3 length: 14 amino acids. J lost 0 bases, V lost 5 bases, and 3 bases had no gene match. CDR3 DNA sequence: TGTGCCAGCAGTAGGACTAGCTACTCCTACGAGCAGTACTTC. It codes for CASSRTSYSYEQYF.

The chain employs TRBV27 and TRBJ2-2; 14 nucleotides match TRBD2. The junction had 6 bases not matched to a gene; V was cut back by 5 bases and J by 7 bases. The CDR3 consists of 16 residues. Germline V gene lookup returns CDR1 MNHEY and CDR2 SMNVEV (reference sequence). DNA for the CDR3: TGTGCCAGCAGTCCTGGACTAGCGGGGGGTGACGGGGAGCTGTTTTTT. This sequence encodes CASSPGLAGGDGELFF.